Each of the 16 T cell receptor beta chains below was sequenced from the same sample in a study of T cells expressing NK-cell markers. TCRdb reprocessed the 5' RACE reads and reports one entry per CDR3 protein, with no DNA. The sample table includes about 390,000 distinct CDR3 sequences. Source material: blood T cells: a sorted CD56 or NKG2C T cell subset, CD4+ or CD8+ T cells, or bulk PBMC T cells (not recorded which). The source of these receptors is a woman aged 50 to 60 in good health.

The chain joins TRBV5-1 to TRBJ2-6; without DNA, the TCRdb call of TRBD1 cannot be checked. The CDR3 sequence is 18 residues long. Germline V gives CDR1 SGHRS, CDR2 YFSETQ. Here the CDR3 reads CASSLLNREHSGANVLTF.

The rearrangement uses TRBV5-1 and TRBJ1-2. CDR3 size: 16 residues. Germline V gene sequence: CDR1 SGHRS, CDR2 YFSETQ. Here the CDR3 reads CASSLASRGANYGYTF.

This rearrangement joins TRBV29-1 to TRBJ2-3; the TRBD2 assignment by TCRdb is unverifiable without DNA. CDR3 length equals 16 residues. CDR1 and CDR2 from the germline V gene are SQVTM and ANQGSEA. The CDR3 loop reads CSVDGASGSVIDTQYF.

J is TRBJ2-1 and V is TRBV7-8; TCRdb indicates TRBD2, and absent DNA this call remains unverified. There are 14 residues in the CDR3. Looked up from germline, CDR1 is SGHVS and CDR2 is FQNEAQ. CDR3 region: CASEYGRAGNEQFF.

The chain recombines TRBV27 with TRBJ2-2; TCRdb indicates TRBD1, and absent DNA this call remains unverified. Germline V lookup: CDR1 MNHEY, CDR2 SMNVEV (reference sequence). CDR3 length: 15 residues. The CDR3 reads CASSSPLGNTGELFF.

The chain links TRBV29-1 to TRBJ2-1. Germline V gives CDR1 SQVTM, CDR2 ANQGSEA. This CDR3 comprises 14 residues. This CDR3 is CSVGELYSNNEQFF.

The chain combines TRBV4-1 with TRBJ2-1; TCRdb selects TRBD2, and the lack of DNA leaves this call unchecked. This CDR3 is built from 17 residues. Germline lookup yields CDR1 MGHRA and CDR2 YSYEKL. CDR3 sequence reads: CASSQGFLAGRYNEQFF.

The chain couples TRBV6-1 to TRBJ2-5; no DNA is available, so the TRBD1 call from TCRdb remains unchecked. Germline assignment: CDR1 MNHNS and CDR2 SASEGT. There are 15 residues in the CDR3. CDR3: CASTLYGSSQETQYF.

J is TRBJ2-1 and V is TRBV20-1. This CDR3 is built from 14 residues. Per germline, CDR1 DFQATT and CDR2 SNEGSKA (reference sequence). CDR3 residues: CSADIGQATGEQFF.

This rearrangement joins TRBV28 to TRBJ1-2; TCRdb names TRBD1, which stays unverified in the absence of DNA. There are 12 residues in the CDR3. Germline assignment: CDR1 MDHEN and CDR2 SYDVKM. The CDR3 loop is CAGGDSGMGYTF.

The chain carries TRBV6-6 and TRBJ2-1. This CDR3 is built from 13 residues. CDR1 and CDR2 from the germline V gene are MNHNY and SVGAGI (reference sequence). CDR3: CASSYSNGNEQFF.

The chain recombines TRBV18 with TRBJ2-1; TCRdb's assignment of TRBD1 cannot be checked, as there is no DNA. CDR1 KGHSH and CDR2 LQKENI come from the germline V gene. There are 17 residues in the CDR3. Here the CDR3 reads CASSPGPRDRVINEQFF.

J is TRBJ1-5 and V is TRBV10-3; TCRdb designates TRBD1, a call that cannot be tested without DNA. The CDR3 runs 15 residues. Germline V gene lookup returns CDR1 ENHRY and CDR2 SYGVKD. The CDR3 loop reads CAAQSDRGESQPQHF.

The chain combines TRBV6-1 with TRBJ2-6. Germline-derived CDR1 and CDR2 are MNHNS and SASEGT. This CDR3 spans 15 amino acids. The CDR3 sequence: CASSPQPSGANVLTF.

The gene calls are TRBV6-5 and TRBJ2-5; the TRBD2 assignment by TCRdb is unverifiable without DNA. The CDR3 is 14 amino acids. Germline V gene lookup returns CDR1 MNHEY and CDR2 SVGAGI. Here the CDR3 reads CASSYLALEETQYF.

The rearrangement links TRBV18 to TRBJ2-7; TCRdb indicates TRBD1, and absent DNA this call remains unverified. The CDR3 covers 13 residues. CDR1 is KGHSH and CDR2 is LQKENI in the germline V gene. CDR3 sequence: CASSSRQVYEQYF.